The 8 T cell receptor beta chains reported below all come from one sample, sequenced in a study of T cell responses to AZD1222 COVID-19 vaccine. Sequencing was performed with immunoSEQ multiplex PCR; in TCRdb, only in-frame clones are kept and a portion is missing. The sample has 150,000 to 200,000 clones, more than 85% seen once; the top ten hold roughly 1.2%. The specimen comprised peripheral blood, sampled 28 days after the second AZD1222 dose. The receptor set was obtained from an adult who received the AZD1222 COVID-19 vaccine.

This rearrangement joins TRBV19 to TRBJ1-1; D is undetermined. This CDR3 spans 12 amino acids. V was cut by 5 bases and J by 5 bases, with 9 bases left in between. The germline CDR1 and CDR2 sequences are LNHDA and SQIVND (reference sequence). In DNA, the CDR3 is TGTGCCAGTAGTCACCGGGATACTGAAGCTTTCTTT. Translating gives CASSHRDTEAFF. The full variable domain, with the rest looked up from reference TRBV19 and TRBJ1-1, is DGGITQSPKYLFRKEGQNVTLSCEQNLNHDAMYWYRQDPGQGLRLIYYSQIVNDFQKGDIAEGYSVSREKKESFPLTVTSAQKNPTAFYLCASSHRDTEAFFGQGTRLTVV.

In nucleotides, the CDR3 is TGTGCCAGCTCACGCCCGGGACAGGATAGCAATCAGCCCCAGCATTTT. It encodes CASSRPGQDSNQPQHF. V is TRBV18 and J is TRBJ1-5; TRBD1 aligns across 8 bases. CDR1 KGHSH and CDR2 LQKENI come from the germline V gene. V lost 4 bases to trimming and J lost 0 bases; unmatched junction nucleotides: 5. This CDR3 region has 16 residues.

This clone has a single count. This sequence joins TRBV5-4 and TRBJ2-3, with 7 bases that match TRBD1. This CDR3 is built from 15 residues. Germline V gene lookup returns CDR1 SGHNT and CDR2 YYREEE (reference sequence). V shed 4 bases, J shed 3 bases, and the junction held 8 bases outside the gene matches. Here the CDR3 reads CASSQGQPQTDTQYF. CDR3 sequence (DNA): TGTGCCAGCAGCCAGGGACAGCCTCAAACAGATACGCAGTATTTT.

V gene TRBV15 combines with J gene TRBJ2-7, with 7 nucleotides matching TRBD1. The germline CDR1 and CDR2 sequences are LNHNV and YYDKDF (reference sequence). The junction had 12 bases not matched to a gene; V was cut back by 5 bases and J by 5 bases. The CDR3 spans 15 residues. The CDR3, as DNA: TGTGCCACCAGCGCCGCCGGGACAGCCCCACACGAGCAGTACTTC. The encoded protein is CATSAAGTAPHEQYF.

The chain joins TRBV10-3 to TRBJ1-2; D might be TRBD1 (5 bases). CDR3 length: 14 amino acids. Germline V gene lookup returns CDR1 ENHRY and CDR2 SYGVKD. Trimming pared 5 bases from V and 4 bases from J, leaving 14 bases between. CDR3 in amino acids: CAISSGRGSYGYTF. DNA for the CDR3: TGTGCCATCAGTTCAGGGAGGGGAAGCTATGGCTACACCTTC.

The chain joins TRBV6-1 to TRBJ2-7; the D gene is possibly TRBD2 (6 bases). From germline, CDR1 is MNHNS and CDR2 SASEGT. The CDR3 covers 11 residues. The V end lost 6 bases, the J end lost 6 bases, and 9 bases lay between the germline ends. The CDR3 here is CASSPGGEQYF. The CDR3 DNA reads as TGTGCCAGCAGCCCCGGGGGCGAGCAGTACTTC.

The CDR3 sequence is CASSQDRSGRLLHF. CDR3 DNA sequence: TGTGCCAGCAGCCAAGATCGGTCAGGGAGACTTCTCCACTTT. This chain joins TRBV3-1 (or the pseudogene TRBV3-2) and TRBJ1-6; possibly TRBD1 for D (5 bases). This CDR3 contains 14 residues. Per germline, CDR1 LGHDT and CDR2 YNNKEL (reference sequence). V was trimmed by 0 bases and J by 16 bases, leaving 16 bases between them.

CDR3 coding DNA: TGTGCCAGCAGCGAATCGGGGATCTCCTACAATGAGCAGTTCTTC. Its translation: CASSESGISYNEQFF. The chain carries TRBV5-6 and TRBJ2-1; D perhaps matches TRBD2 (5 bases). Trimming stripped 4 bases from V and 0 bases from J, with 11 bases between. Germline V gives CDR1 SGHDT, CDR2 YYEEEE. The CDR3 spans 15 residues. Full variable domain (rest looked up from reference TRBV5-6 and TRBJ2-1): DAGVTQSPTHLIKTRGQQVTLRCSPKSGHDTVSWYQQALGQGPQFIFQYYEEEERQRGNFPDRFSGHQFPNYSSELNVNALLLGDSALYLCASSESGISYNEQFFGPGTRLTVL.